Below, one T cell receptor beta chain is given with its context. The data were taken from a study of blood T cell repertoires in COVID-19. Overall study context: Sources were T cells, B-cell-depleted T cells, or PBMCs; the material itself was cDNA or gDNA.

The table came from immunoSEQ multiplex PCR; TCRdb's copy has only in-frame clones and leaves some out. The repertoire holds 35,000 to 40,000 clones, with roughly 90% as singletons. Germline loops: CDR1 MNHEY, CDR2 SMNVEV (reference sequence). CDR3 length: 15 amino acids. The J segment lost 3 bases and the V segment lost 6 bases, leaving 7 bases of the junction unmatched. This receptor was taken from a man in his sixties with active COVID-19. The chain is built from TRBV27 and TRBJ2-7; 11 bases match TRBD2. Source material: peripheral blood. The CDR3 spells CASRSRGLAVYEQYF. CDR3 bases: TGTGCCAGCAGGTCCCGGGGACTAGCGGTCTACGAGCAGTACTTC.